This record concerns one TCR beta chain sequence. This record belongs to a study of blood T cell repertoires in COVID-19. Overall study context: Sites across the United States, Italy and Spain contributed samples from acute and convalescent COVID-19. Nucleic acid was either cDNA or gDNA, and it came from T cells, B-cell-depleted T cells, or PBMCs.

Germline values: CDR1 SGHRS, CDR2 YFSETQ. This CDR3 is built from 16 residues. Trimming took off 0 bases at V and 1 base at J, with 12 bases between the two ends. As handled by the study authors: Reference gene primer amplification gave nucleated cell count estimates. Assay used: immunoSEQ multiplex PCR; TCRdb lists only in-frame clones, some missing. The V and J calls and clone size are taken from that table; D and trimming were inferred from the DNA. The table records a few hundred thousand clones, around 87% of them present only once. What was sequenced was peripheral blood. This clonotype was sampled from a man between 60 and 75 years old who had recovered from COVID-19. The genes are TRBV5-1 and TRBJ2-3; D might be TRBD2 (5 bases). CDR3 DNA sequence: TGCGCCAGCAGCTTGGGAACCCCGAGGGGCACAGATACGCAGTATTTT. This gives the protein CASSLGTPRGTDTQYF.